Below, 15 T cell receptor beta chains from the same sample are listed, as sequenced in a study of cytomegalovirus exposure and HLA in healthy donors. Researchers ran the PCR with 60 Vbeta and 13 Jbeta primers. Profiled with immunoSEQ multiplex PCR; TCRdb holds only in-frame clones, not every one. Of about 160,000 clones in the sample, roughly 83% are singletons; the top ten hold 1.5%. Material for sequencing was PBMCs. Receptor source: a woman aged 18 to 35 in good health and CMV-seronegative.

This clone has a handful of counts. This rearrangement joins TRBV4-1 to TRBJ2-3; weak D call: TRBD1 (6 bases). V was cut by 2 bases and J by 5 bases, with 8 bases left in between. The CDR3 runs to 13 residues. CDR1 and CDR2 from the germline V gene are MGHRA and YSYEKL. The CDR3 DNA is TGCGCCAGCAGCCAACACAGGGTAGATACGCAGTATTTT. It encodes CASSQHRVDTQYF.

This clone occurred once. The chain employs TRBV2 and TRBJ1-6; D unresolved. The CDR3 is 12 residues long. Germline V gives CDR1 SNHLY, CDR2 FYNNEI. V lost 5 bases and J 7 bases, leaving 6 bases between the germline ends. CDR3 residues: CASSPRNSPLHF. CDR3 bases: TGTGCCAGCAGTCCACGGAATTCACCCCTCCACTTT.

The chain couples TRBV28 to TRBJ2-3, with 7 bases identical to TRBD1. Trimming took 6 bases from V and 2 from J; bases not matched to a gene: 11. The germline V gene encodes CDR1 MDHEN and CDR2 SYDVKM. The CDR3 has 16 residues. CDR3 nucleotide sequence: TGTGCCAGCAGGGACTCCGGGACAGACCTCACAGATACGCAGTATTTT. It codes for CASRDSGTDLTDTQYF.

The chain employs TRBV7-3 and TRBJ1-2; D remains ambiguous. The germline V and J ends were trimmed by 1 base and 4 bases, with 13 bases remaining between them. The CDR3 contains 15 residues. Looked up from germline, CDR1 is SGHTA and CDR2 is FQGTGA. The CDR3 region has the DNA TGTGCCAGCAGCTTAAATTCCGGGTCCCCCTATGGCTACACCTTC. Protein: CASSLNSGSPYGYTF.

This chain joins TRBV11-3 and TRBJ2-5; 7 positions match TRBD1. Trimming took 2 bases from V and 11 from J; bases not matched to a gene: 8. The CDR3 is 13 residues long. The germline V gene encodes CDR1 SGHNT and CDR2 YENEEA. The CDR3 loop reads CASSLMGQGEQYF. The CDR3 coding sequence is TGTGCCAGCAGCTTAATGGGGCAGGGGGAGCAGTACTTC.

The chain has TRBV6-4 and TRBJ1-2, with D unclear. Per the germline V gene, CDR1 is MRHNA and CDR2 is SNTAGT. There are 14 residues in the CDR3. V was cut by 0 bases and J by 4 bases, with 9 bases left in between. DNA of the CDR3: TGTGCCAGCAGTGACTCGAATACACCCTATGGCTACACCTTC. Its translation: CASSDSNTPYGYTF.

The genes are TRBV25-1 and TRBJ2-7; 9 bases agree with TRBD2. The V and J ends lost 11 bases and 0 bases, in that order; junction bases with no gene match: 8. The CDR3 spans 14 residues. Germline loops: CDR1 MGHDK, CDR2 SYGVNS. The CDR3 coding sequence is TGTGCCGGGCATAGCGGGGGAAACTCCTACGAGCAGTACTTC. This gives the protein CAGHSGGNSYEQYF.

This clone was detected a few times. V is TRBV7-2 and J is TRBJ1-2, with 7 nucleotides matching TRBD1. The CDR3 is 14 amino acids. Trimming removed 5 bases from V and 6 bases from J; junction bases left unmatched: 9. CDR1 is SGHTA and CDR2 is FQGNSA in the germline V gene. The CDR3, as DNA: TGTGCCAGCAGCCGGAACAGGGGACGGGATGGCTACACCTTC. This encodes CASSRNRGRDGYTF.

The J gene is TRBJ1-1, the V gene TRBV5-8; TRBD1 agrees at 9 bases. The CDR3 is 18 residues long. The germline gives CDR1 SGHTS, CDR2 YDEGEE. V was pared by 4 bases and J by 4 bases, with 17 bases of the junction left unmatched. The CDR3 region has the DNA TGTGCCAGCAGCCAAAGCTCCTTGGGACAGGGACGGTTCACTGAAGCTTTCTTT. Translated: CASSQSSLGQGRFTEAFF.

This chain connects TRBV19 to TRBJ1-1; tentatively, D is TRBD1 (5 bases). CDR1 and CDR2 from the germline V gene are LNHDA and SQIVND (reference sequence). The V and J ends lost 8 bases and 1 base respectively, with 11 bases between them. The CDR3 consists of 13 residues. Here the CDR3 DNA reads TGTGCCAGTGCCGACAGACCGAACACTGAAGCTTTCTTT. It is translated as CASADRPNTEAFF.

V is TRBV5-5 and J is TRBJ1-6; a possible D gene is TRBD1 (6 bases). The V gene's germline CDR1 is SGHKS and CDR2 YYEKEE (reference sequence). This CDR3 is built from 19 residues. Deletions cut 4 bases from V and 7 bases from J, with 27 bases between. DNA for the CDR3: TGTGCCAGCAGCCGCACACCCCAAGCAGGGGCAGTGAAAAATTCACCCCTCCACTTT. Amino acid sequence: CASSRTPQAGAVKNSPLHF.

This sequence joins TRBV6-5 and TRBJ1-5; TRBD1 might be the D (5 bases). CDR1 MNHEY and CDR2 SVGAGI come from the germline V gene. V lost 0 bases, J lost 3 bases, and 9 bases lay in between. This CDR3 has 15 residues. The CDR3 DNA is TGTGCCAGCAGTTACTCGGAGGGGTCCAATCAGCCCCAGCATTTT. It is translated as CASSYSEGSNQPQHF.

Written as DNA, the CDR3 is TGCACCAGCAGCCAGCGTGGGGTCCCGGAGGGCACAGGTACGCAGTATTTT. Its translation: CTSSQRGVPEGTGTQYF. The chain uses TRBV1 and TRBJ2-3; the table's D gene call, TRBD2, was not cross checked with the DNA. TRBV1 is a known pseudogene. This CDR3 spans 17 amino acids.

V is TRBV5-1 and J is TRBJ2-1; D may be TRBD1 (7 bases). The germline CDR1 and CDR2 sequences are SGHRS and YFSETQ. V lost 4 bases, J lost 7 bases, and 9 bases lay in between. This CDR3 contains 12 residues. This CDR3 is CASSPGGNEQFF. The CDR3 DNA sequence: TGCGCCAGCAGCCCAGGGGGGAATGAGCAGTTCTTC.

The chain carries TRBV6-1 and TRBJ1-1, with D perhaps TRBD1 (5 bases). Germline values: CDR1 MNHNS, CDR2 SASEGT. CDR3 length: 13 amino acids. Trimming removed 7 bases from V and 6 bases from J, with 15 bases in between. The CDR3 region is CASNDGGTAEAFF. The CDR3 bases are TGTGCCAGCAATGACGGAGGGACGGCTGAAGCTTTCTTT.